This T cell receptor beta chain was captured in a study of Ad26.COV2.S vaccination and SARS-CoV-2 variants listed by TCRdb under 2021. Context from the whole study: Donors in the vaccine arm were drawn from COV1001, a multicentre, randomized, double-blind, placebo-controlled phase I-IIa trial testing Ad26.COV2.S in healthy adults. Dosing of Ad26.COV2.S was intramuscular, at either 5x10^10 or 1x10^11 viral particles, delivered as one shot or as two shots spaced 56 days apart. Sequencing of the TCRbeta repertoire served to evaluate the specificity and breadth of SARS-CoV-2-reactive T cell receptors following Ad26.COV2.S vaccination. A total of approximately 32 samples were included in the TCR-sequenced set, comprising roughly 19 Ad26.COV2.S vaccine recipients, 5 placebo recipients and 8 SARS-CoV-2 convalescent individuals. Participants in the trial were split at random into five groups of five each, receiving low-dose or high-dose Ad26.COV2.S once or twice, or else placebo on both occasions. Throughout the experiments and outcome assessment, investigators stayed blinded to trial group allocation. What the research found in general, with its limitations: Substantial breadth of spike-specific CD8+ and CD4+ T cell responses was reported after vaccination. The authors noted that the TCR breadth and depth analyses may have underestimated total T cell responses. Compared with placebo recipients, Ad26.COV2.S recipients showed higher spike-specific TCR breadth (P = 0.0014). The study was not powered to compare responses between vaccine doses or regimens. Vaccine and placebo recipients had comparable non-spike TCR breadth, which fits with the vaccine containing only spike.

In the case of this clone: It has no known antigen specificity. It has no much larger one-base neighbor in the sample; base qualities were not kept. In the same sample, other DNA sequences code for this CDR3.

The immunoSEQ Assay was the method used to sequence TCRbeta CDR3 regions. After extraction, genomic DNA underwent amplification by bias-controlled multiplex PCR, followed by high-throughput sequencing. Turning to the authors' computational methods: To quantify the absolute abundance of every unique TCRbeta CDR3 region, sequences were collapsed and filtered. T cell fraction was estimated by normalizing TCRbeta template counts to usable DNA, which was measured by amplifying reference genes present in all nucleated cells. Repertoire TCRs were annotated as SARS-CoV-2-specific by exact matching of V gene, CDR3 amino acid sequence and J gene to a known reactive TCR set. The reference SARS-CoV-2 TCR set came from MIRA and was filtered for enrichment in COVID-19-positive ImmuneCODE repertoires, removing public or cross-reactive TCRs. Based on the MIRA antigens, annotated TCRs were further analysed at the level of specific ORF or position within ORF. Depth was the summed frequency of annotated unique rearrangements, while breadth was defined as annotated unique rearrangements over total unique productive rearrangements. Two-sided Wilcoxon rank-sum tests were applied when comparing TCR breadth between groups. The source is immuneACCESS, and TCRdb retained only in-frame sequences with V and J called. Part of the clones is not carried over; for the studies checked, unresolved V genes explain less than half of this, and the remainder is unexplained. V, J and clone size are taken as reported in that table, and D and trimming were inferred from the DNA itself. The sample data list some 500,000 clones, and roughly nine tenths of these were observed just once. Over 2% of the sample rests with the top ten.

What this sample's treatment or condition label stands for: around 19 received Ad26.COV2.S at low or high dose, single or two shots; 5 received placebo; per-sample allocation not given. Repertoires of vaccine and placebo recipients were sequenced from samples collected on day 63 after the first injection. In Cohort 1b, about two dozen adults aged 18-55 years were enrolled at a single site in Boston, USA, between 29 July and 7 August 2020. Ad26.COV2.S consisted of a replication-incompetent adenovirus type 26 vector by which a prefusion-stabilized SARS-CoV-2 spike protein from the original Wuhan strain was expressed. Based on the germline V gene, the CDR1 and CDR2 sequences are SGHTA and FQGTGA. From the cysteine up to the phenylalanine, the CDR3 has a length of 12 residues. Left in the record is the CDR3 DNA by itself, 36 bases read in frame from the first base. V sheds 4 bases and J sheds 5 bases, leaving 7 bases between their ends.

This clonotype was sampled from a person between 18 and 59 years old who received the Ad26.COV2.S COVID-19 vaccine or a placebo. The input for sequencing was peripheral blood, taken in a trial of Ad26.COV2.S vaccine versus placebo. The sequence is built from TRBV7-3 and TRBJ2-3, with no confident D gene call. The DNA sequence is TGTGCCAGCAGCTCGACGGGAGATACGCAGTATTTT. This yields the protein CASSSTGDTQYF.